The present entry profiles one T cell receptor beta chain with its context. Its antigen is undetermined. This record comes from a study of graft-versus-host responses after intestinal transplantation. Study-wide context: Anti-thymocyte globulin induction, then tacrolimus and steroids for 3 to 4 years, went to all recipients. Study-level results: Graft-versus-host to host-versus-graft clonal ratios in allografts were high in patients with graft-donor T cell macrochimerism. Recipient-marrow GvH clones were detected, some having first appeared in ileum or blood.

Some clones are missing from TCRdb's copy, which holds only in-frame ones; the method was immunoSEQ multiplex PCR. This sample has tens of thousands of clones, with 92% found just once. This CDR3 region has 14 residues. CDR1 and CDR2 (germline): MNHEY, SMNVEV (reference sequence). V was cut by 3 bases and J by 7 bases, with 13 bases left in between. This sample comprised unstimulated CD4+ T cells sorted from spleen or lymph node cells, obtained before intestinal transplant. This clonotype was obtained from a human donor who received an intestinal transplant. V and J are TRBV27 and TRBJ2-1, with D perhaps TRBD1 (6 bases). The CDR3, as DNA: TGTGCCAGCAGTTTCTATGGGGGCAGGAATGAGCAGTTCTTC. Translated: CASSFYGGRNEQFF.